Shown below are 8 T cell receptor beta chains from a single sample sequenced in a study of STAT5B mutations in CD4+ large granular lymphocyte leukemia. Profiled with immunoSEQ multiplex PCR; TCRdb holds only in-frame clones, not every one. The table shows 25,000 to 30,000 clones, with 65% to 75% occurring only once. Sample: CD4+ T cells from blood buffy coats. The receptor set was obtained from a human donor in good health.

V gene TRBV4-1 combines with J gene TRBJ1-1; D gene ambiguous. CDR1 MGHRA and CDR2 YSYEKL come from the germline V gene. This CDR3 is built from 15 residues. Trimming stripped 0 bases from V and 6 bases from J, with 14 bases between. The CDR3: CASSQDPRTIAEAFF. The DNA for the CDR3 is TGCGCCAGCAGCCAAGATCCTAGGACGATTGCTGAAGCTTTCTTT.

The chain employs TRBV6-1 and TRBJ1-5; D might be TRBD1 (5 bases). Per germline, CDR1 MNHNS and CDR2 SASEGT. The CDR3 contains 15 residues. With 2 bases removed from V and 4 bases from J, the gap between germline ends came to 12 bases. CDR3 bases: TGTGCCAGCAGTGAACAGGGTAATAAGAATCAGCCCCAGCATTTT. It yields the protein CASSEQGNKNQPQHF.

CDR3 nucleotide sequence: TGTGCCATCAGCACAGGGATTTTCCCTTCGGACACTGAAGCTTTCTTT. Encoded protein: CAISTGIFPSDTEAFF. The rearrangement links TRBV10-3 to TRBJ1-1, with a weak D call TRBD1 (6 bases). V was clipped by 6 bases and J by 3 bases, with 20 bases between them. Germline loops: CDR1 ENHRY, CDR2 SYGVKD. CDR3 length: 16 amino acids.

The CDR3 protein is CAISESLGGPSSYNEQFF. The CDR3 region has the DNA TGTGCCATCAGTGAGTCCTTAGGGGGGCCCAGCTCCTACAATGAGCAGTTCTTC. The chain links TRBV10-3 to TRBJ2-1, with D perhaps being TRBD1 or TRBD2 (6 bases each). V lost 0 bases, J lost 0 bases, and 15 bases lay in between. Per germline, CDR1 ENHRY and CDR2 SYGVKD. The CDR3 runs 18 residues.

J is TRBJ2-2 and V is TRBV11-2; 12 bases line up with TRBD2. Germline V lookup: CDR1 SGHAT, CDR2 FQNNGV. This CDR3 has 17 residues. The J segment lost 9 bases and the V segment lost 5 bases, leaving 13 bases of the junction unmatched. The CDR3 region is CASSHKSWTSGERELFF. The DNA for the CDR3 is TGTGCCAGCAGCCATAAAAGCTGGACTAGCGGGGAAAGGGAGCTGTTTTTT.

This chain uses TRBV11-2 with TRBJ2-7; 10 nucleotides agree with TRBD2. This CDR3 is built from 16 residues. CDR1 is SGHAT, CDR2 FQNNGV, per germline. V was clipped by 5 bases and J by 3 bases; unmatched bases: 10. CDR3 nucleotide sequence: TGTGCCAGCAGCCGCCGTAGGGGGACTAGCGACTACGAGCAGTACTTC. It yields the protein CASSRRRGTSDYEQYF. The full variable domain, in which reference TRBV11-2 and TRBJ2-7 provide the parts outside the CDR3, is EAGVAQSPRYKIIEKRQSVAFWCNPISGHATLYWYQQILGQGPKLLIQFQNNGVVDDSQLPKDRFSAERLKGVDSTLKIQPAKLEDSAVYLCASSRRRGTSDYEQYFGPGTRLTVT.

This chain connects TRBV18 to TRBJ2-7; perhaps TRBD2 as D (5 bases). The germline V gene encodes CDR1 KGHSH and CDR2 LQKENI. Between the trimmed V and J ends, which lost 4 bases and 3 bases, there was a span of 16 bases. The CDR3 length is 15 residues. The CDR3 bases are TGTGCCAGCTCACTCTCTGCGACGGGGAACTACGAGCAGTACTTC. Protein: CASSLSATGNYEQYF.

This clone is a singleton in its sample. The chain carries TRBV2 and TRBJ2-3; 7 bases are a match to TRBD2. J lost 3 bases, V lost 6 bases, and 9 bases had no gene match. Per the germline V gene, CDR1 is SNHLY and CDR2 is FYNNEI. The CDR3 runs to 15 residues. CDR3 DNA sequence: TGTGCCAGCAGAGGATGGGGGGGATTAACAGATACGCAGTATTTT. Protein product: CASRGWGGLTDTQYF.